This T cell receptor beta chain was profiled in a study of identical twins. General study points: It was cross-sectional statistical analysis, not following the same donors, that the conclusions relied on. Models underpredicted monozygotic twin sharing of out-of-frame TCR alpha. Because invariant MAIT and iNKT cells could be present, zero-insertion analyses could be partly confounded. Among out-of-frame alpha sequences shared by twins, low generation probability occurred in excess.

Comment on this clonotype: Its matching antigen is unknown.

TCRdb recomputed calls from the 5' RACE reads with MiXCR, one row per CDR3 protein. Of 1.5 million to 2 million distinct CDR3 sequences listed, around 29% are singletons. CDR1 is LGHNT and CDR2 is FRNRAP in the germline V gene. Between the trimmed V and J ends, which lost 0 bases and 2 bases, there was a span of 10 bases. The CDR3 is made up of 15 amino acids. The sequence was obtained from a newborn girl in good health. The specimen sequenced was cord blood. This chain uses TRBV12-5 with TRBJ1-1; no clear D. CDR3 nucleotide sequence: TGTGCTAGTGGTTTGGTACTAGGAGGAAACACTGAAGCTTTCTTT. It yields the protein CASGLVLGGNTEAFF.